This T cell receptor (beta chain) is from a study of blood T cells in healthy people across ages. Next came a second PCR, run for roughly 6 to 11 cycles, which used a sample-barcoded 5' primer along with a J-beta primer mix. Each of the cDNA molecules was tagged by a template-switch adaptor with 12 random nucleotides. Samples each returned at least 2.5 million CDR3-containing paired-end reads. TCRdb used MiXCR to reprocess the 5' RACE reads, holding one entry per CDR3 protein. The profile shows roughly 700,000 distinct CDR3 sequences, around 49% of them singletons. The CDR3 is 15 amino acids. Germline CDR1 and CDR2: ENHRY and SYGVKD. V lost 4 bases and J lost 2, with 12 bases in between.

What was sequenced was blood. The chain carries TRBV10-3 and TRBJ2-1, with D possibly matching TRBD1 (6 bases). The sequence was obtained from a woman aged 60-70 years in good health. Written as DNA, the CDR3 is TGTGCCATCAGTGGGAGGCAGGGGACCTACAATGAGCAGTTCTTC. This codes for CAISGRQGTYNEQFF.